This T cell receptor beta chain came from a study of shared clonotypes between healthy human individuals. This CDR3 is 13 amino acids long. Trimming pared 7 bases from V and 3 bases from J, leaving 15 bases between. Per germline, CDR1 SQVTM and CDR2 ANQGSEA. Only a few counts were recorded for this clone. What it recognizes is unknown. Regarding the study as a whole: A reduction in generation probabilities was seen for non-shared clonotypes relative to those shared by all four donors.

TCRdb keeps only in-frame clones here, not all; method: immunoSEQ multiplex PCR. The sample has 1 million to 1.2 million clones; about 72% are singletons. The material sequenced was memory CD4+ T cells from PBMCs. Subset described: CD45RA-negative fraction. The chain carries TRBV29-1 and TRBJ1-1, with D possibly being TRBD1 (5 bases). The TCR originated in a man younger than 30 in good health. Some clones in this sample may be carry-over from other donors' samples. The CDR3 bases are TGCAGCGCCCTTTTGTGGGGGGACACTGAAGCTTTCTTT. Translation: CSALLWGDTEAFF.